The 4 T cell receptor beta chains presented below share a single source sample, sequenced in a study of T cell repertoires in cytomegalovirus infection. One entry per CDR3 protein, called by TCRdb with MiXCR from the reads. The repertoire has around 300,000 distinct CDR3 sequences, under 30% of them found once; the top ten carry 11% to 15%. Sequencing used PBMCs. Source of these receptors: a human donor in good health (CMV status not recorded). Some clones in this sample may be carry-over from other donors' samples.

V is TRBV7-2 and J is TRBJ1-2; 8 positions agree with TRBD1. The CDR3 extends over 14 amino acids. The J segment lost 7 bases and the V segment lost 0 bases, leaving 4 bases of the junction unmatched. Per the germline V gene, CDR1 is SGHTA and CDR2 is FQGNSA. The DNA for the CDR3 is TGTGCCAGCAGCTTAGCGCAGGGGGCGGGTGGCTACACCTTC. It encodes CASSLAQGAGGYTF.

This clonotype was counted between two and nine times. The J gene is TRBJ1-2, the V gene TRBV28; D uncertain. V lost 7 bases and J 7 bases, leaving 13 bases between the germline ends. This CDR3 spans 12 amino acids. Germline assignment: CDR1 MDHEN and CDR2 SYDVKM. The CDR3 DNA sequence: TGTGCCAGCAATGCCGGAGGTGGTGGCTACACCTTC. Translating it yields CASNAGGGGYTF.

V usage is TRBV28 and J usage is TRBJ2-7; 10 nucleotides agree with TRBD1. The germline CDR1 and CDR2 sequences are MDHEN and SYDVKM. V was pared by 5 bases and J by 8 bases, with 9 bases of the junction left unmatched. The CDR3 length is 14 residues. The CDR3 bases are TGTGCCAGCAGTCCTCCAGGACAGGGGGAGCAGCAGTACTTC. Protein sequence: CASSPPGQGEQQYF.

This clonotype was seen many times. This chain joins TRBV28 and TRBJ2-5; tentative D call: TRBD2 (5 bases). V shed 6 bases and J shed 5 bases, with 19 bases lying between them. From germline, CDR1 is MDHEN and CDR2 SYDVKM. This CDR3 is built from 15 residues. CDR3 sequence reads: CASSPTPPRGETQYF. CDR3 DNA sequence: TGTGCCAGCAGCCCGACCCCGCCCAGAGGGGAGACCCAGTACTTC.